A selection of T cell receptor beta chains follows, all from one sample in a study of shared clonotypes between healthy human individuals. Assay: immunoSEQ multiplex PCR; the TCRdb copy retains only in-frame clones and omits some. The sample includes about 490,000 clones, about 72% of them seen just once. The specimen sequenced was PBMCs. All receptors come from a woman aged 35 to 49 in good health. Some clones in this sample may be carry-over from other donors' samples. The CDR3 runs from the conserved cysteine through the conserved F or W. The D gene is left open where the match is weak.

NA	TRBV28	TRBJ2-1	CASTPPGGTSYNEQFF	TGTGCCAGCACCCCCCCGGGCGGAACATCCTACAATGAGCAGTTCTTC
NA	TRBV2	TRBJ1-2	CASSEGVGGYTF	TGTGCCAGCAGTGAAGGGGTAGGGGGCTACACCTTC
NA	TRBV7-9	TRBJ1-1	CASSLAWEAFF	TGTGCCAGCAGCTTAGCCTGGGAGGCTTTCTTT
NA	TRBV28	TRBJ1-2	CASSLQAQNYGYTF	TGTGCCAGCAGCCTACAGGCCCAGAACTATGGCTACACCTTC
TRBD1	TRBV28	TRBJ1-1	CASSLPGGQGVRHRMNTEAFF	TGTGCCAGCAGTTTACCGGGGGGACAGGGGGTCCGGCATAGAATGAACACTGAAGCTTTCTTT
TRBD2	TRBV5-4	TRBJ2-5	CASSLVSGSETQYF	TGTGCCAGCAGCTTGGTTAGCGGGTCGGAGACCCAGTACTTC
TRBD1	TRBV28	TRBJ1-5	CASRSRDSPYQPQHF	TGTGCCAGCAGGTCAAGGGACAGCCCTTATCAGCCCCAGCATTTT
TRBD1	TRBV2	TRBJ1-1	CATEEDRGGEAFF	TGTGCCACCGAAGAAGACAGGGGAGGTGAAGCTTTCTTT
TRBD1	TRBV11-2	TRBJ2-2	CASRPGQGRVTGELFF	TGTGCCAGCAGACCCGGACAGGGGCGGGTCACCGGGGAGCTGTTTTTT
TRBD1	TRBV7-9	TRBJ2-5	CASSLGTVQETQYF	TGTGCCAGCAGCCTGGGGACAGTCCAAGAGACCCAGTACTTC